These 8 T cell receptor beta chains came from one sample sequenced in a study of T cell repertoires in cytomegalovirus infection. TCRdb used MiXCR to reprocess the reads, holding one entry per CDR3 protein. Altogether 400,000 to 550,000 distinct CDR3 sequences are present, about 11% being singletons, with the ten largest covering 9.5% to 13%. The sequenced material came from PBMCs. The receptor set was obtained from a human donor in good health (CMV status not recorded). Some clones in this sample may be carry-over from other donors' samples.

This clonotype was observed a few times. This chain uses TRBV5-6 with TRBJ1-5; the D is unclear. Germline-derived CDR1 and CDR2 are SGHDT and YYEEEE. V was shortened by 1 base and J by 0 bases, with 8 bases between the two germline ends. This CDR3 region has 15 residues. Written as DNA, the CDR3 is TGTGCCAGCAGCTTGTTGCTTTATAGCAATCAGCCCCAGCATTTT. This translates into CASSLLLYSNQPQHF.

This clonotype was recorded many times. The chain has TRBV27 and TRBJ1-6; the D is unclear. Germline CDR1 reads MNHEY; CDR2 reads SMNVEV (reference sequence). V lost 2 bases, J lost 0 bases, and 5 bases lay in between. The CDR3 sequence is 15 residues long. CDR3 protein: CASSLTPSYNSPLHF. The CDR3 coding sequence is TGTGCCAGCAGTTTAACCCCCTCCTATAATTCACCCCTCCACTTT.

The chain is built from TRBV29-1 and TRBJ2-7, with a tentative D call TRBD2 (6 bases). V was trimmed by 4 bases and J by 3 bases, leaving 7 bases between them. CDR1 is SQVTM and CDR2 is ANQGSEA in the germline V gene. This CDR3 has 11 amino acids. The CDR3 DNA sequence: TGCAGCGTTGGCGGGGACTACGAGCAGTACTTC. It encodes CSVGGDYEQYF.

In its sample, this clonotype was seen many times. This chain joins TRBV7-2 and TRBJ1-1; 7 bases fit TRBD1. Germline V CDR1 and CDR2: SGHTA, FQGNSA. Trimming removed 4 bases from V and 1 base from J; junction bases left unmatched: 6. This CDR3 is 15 amino acids long. This CDR3 reads CASSSSDRRNTEAFF. The DNA of the CDR3 is TGTGCCAGCAGCTCATCGGACAGGCGGAACACTGAAGCTTTCTTT.

Many counts were recorded for this clonotype. V is TRBV27 and J is TRBJ2-7, with TRBD2 as a possible D gene (6 bases). In germline, CDR1 is MNHEY, CDR2 SMNVEV (reference sequence). This CDR3 comprises 20 residues. Trimming removed 0 bases at V and 1 base at J, with 25 bases between. The CDR3 is CASSLSMTGDFVDPSYEQYF. The CDR3 bases are TGTGCCAGCAGTTTATCGATGACGGGGGATTTTGTGGACCCATCCTACGAGCAGTACTTC.

The gene calls are TRBV3-1 and TRBJ1-3, with D perhaps TRBD1 (5 bases). The germline V gene encodes CDR1 LGHDT and CDR2 YNNKEL (reference sequence). The germline V and J ends were trimmed by 2 bases and 2 bases, with 13 bases remaining between them. CDR3 length: 16 residues. CDR3 protein: CASSQRGFPPGNTIYF. The CDR3 region has the DNA TGTGCCAGCAGCCAAAGGGGCTTTCCCCCTGGAAACACCATATATTTT.

This clonotype was detected many times. The rearrangement uses TRBV19 and TRBJ2-1, with D unclear. Looked up from germline, CDR1 is LNHDA and CDR2 is SQIVND (reference sequence). Trimming removed 5 bases at V and 6 bases at J, with 8 bases between. The CDR3 contains 12 residues. The CDR3 DNA is TGTGCCAGTAGTTATAGGGTCAATGAGCAGTTCTTC. Encoded protein: CASSYRVNEQFF.

This clonotype was seen at least ten times. This sequence joins TRBV12-3 or TRBV12-4 and TRBJ2-5, with D possibly TRBD1 on 5 matching bases. V was cut by 2 bases and J by 0 bases, with 7 bases left in between. This CDR3 has 14 amino acids. The CDR3 sequence is CASSLRGHQETQYF. CDR3 nucleotides: TGTGCCAGCAGTTTAAGGGGTCACCAAGAGACCCAGTACTTC.